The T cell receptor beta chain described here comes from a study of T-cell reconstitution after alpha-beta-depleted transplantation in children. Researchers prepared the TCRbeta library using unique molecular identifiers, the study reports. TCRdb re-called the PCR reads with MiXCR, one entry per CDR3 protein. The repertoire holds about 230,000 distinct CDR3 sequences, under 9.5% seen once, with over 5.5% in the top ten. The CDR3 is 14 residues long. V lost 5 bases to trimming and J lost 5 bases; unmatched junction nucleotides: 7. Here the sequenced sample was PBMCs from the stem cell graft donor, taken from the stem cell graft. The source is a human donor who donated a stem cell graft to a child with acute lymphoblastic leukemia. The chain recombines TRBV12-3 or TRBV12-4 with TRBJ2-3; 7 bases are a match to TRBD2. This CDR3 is CASSLPGEGDTQYF. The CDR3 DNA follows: TGTGCCAGCAGTCTCCCGGGGGAGGGAGATACGCAGTATTTT.